Here is one T cell receptor beta chain with its context. The data derive from a study of blood T cell repertoires in COVID-19. Per the study methods: How many nucleated cells were present was estimated from reference gene primer amplification. Assay: immunoSEQ multiplex PCR; the TCRdb copy retains only in-frame clones and omits some. That table gives V, J and clone size, and the DNA gave D and trimming. Here the sample spans around 180,000 clones, approximately 79% being singletons. This CDR3 has 15 amino acids. Germline V gives CDR1 LGHNA, CDR2 YNFKEQ. The V and J ends lost 2 bases and 4 bases, in that order; junction bases with no gene match: 5.

Sample: peripheral blood. The TCR originated in a woman aged 80 or over with acute or convalescent COVID-19. V gene TRBV4-2 combines with J gene TRBJ2-5; 9 bases line up with TRBD2. CDR3 in amino acids: CASSQISGRGETQYF. The CDR3, as DNA: TGTGCCAGCAGCCAAATTAGCGGGAGAGGAGAGACCCAGTACTTC.